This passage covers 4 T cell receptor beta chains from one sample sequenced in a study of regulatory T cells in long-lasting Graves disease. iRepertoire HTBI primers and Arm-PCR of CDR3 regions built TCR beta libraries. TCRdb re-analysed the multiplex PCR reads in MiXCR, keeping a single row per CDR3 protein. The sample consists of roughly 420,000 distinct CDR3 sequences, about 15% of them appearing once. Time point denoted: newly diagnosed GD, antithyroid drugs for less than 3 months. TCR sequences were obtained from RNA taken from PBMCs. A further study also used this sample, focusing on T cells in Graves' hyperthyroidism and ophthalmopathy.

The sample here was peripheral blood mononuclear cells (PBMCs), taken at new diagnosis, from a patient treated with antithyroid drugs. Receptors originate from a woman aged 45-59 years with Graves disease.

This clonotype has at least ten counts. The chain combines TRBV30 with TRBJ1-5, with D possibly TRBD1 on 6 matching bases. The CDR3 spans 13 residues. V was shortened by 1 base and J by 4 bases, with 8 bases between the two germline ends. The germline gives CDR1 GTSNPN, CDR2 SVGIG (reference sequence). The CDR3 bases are TGTGCCTGGAGTGACAGGGAGAATCAGCCCCAGCATTTT. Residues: CAWSDRENQPQHF. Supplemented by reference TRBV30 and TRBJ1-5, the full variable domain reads SQTIHQWPATLVQPVGSPLSLECTVEGTSNPNLYWYRQAAGRGLQLLFYSVGIGQISSEVPQNLSASRPQDRQFILSSKKLLLSDSGFYLCAWSDRENQPQHFGDGTRLSIL.

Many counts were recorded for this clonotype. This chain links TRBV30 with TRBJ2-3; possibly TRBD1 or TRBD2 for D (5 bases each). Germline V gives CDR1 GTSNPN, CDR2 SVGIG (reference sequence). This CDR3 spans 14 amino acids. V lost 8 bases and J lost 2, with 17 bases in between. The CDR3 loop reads CARRDPGPTDTQYF. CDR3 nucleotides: TGTGCCCGCCGGGACCCAGGACCCACAGATACGCAGTATTTT.

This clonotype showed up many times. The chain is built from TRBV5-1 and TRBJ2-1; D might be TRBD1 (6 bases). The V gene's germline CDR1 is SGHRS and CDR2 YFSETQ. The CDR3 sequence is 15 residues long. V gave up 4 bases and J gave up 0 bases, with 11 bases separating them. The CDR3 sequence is CASSPGHYSYNEQFF. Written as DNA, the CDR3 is TGCGCCAGCAGCCCGGGACACTACTCCTACAATGAGCAGTTCTTC.

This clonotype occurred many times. CDR3 residues: CSARFSGRKNYEQYF. The CDR3 DNA reads TGCAGTGCGCGGTTTAGCGGGAGAAAGAATTACGAGCAGTACTTC. V usage is TRBV20-1 and J usage is TRBJ2-7, with 9 bases lining up with TRBD2. Germline assignment: CDR1 DFQATT and CDR2 SNEGSKA (reference sequence). V trimming: 6 bases; J trimming: 4 bases; junction bases outside the gene matches: 13. CDR3 length: 15 residues.